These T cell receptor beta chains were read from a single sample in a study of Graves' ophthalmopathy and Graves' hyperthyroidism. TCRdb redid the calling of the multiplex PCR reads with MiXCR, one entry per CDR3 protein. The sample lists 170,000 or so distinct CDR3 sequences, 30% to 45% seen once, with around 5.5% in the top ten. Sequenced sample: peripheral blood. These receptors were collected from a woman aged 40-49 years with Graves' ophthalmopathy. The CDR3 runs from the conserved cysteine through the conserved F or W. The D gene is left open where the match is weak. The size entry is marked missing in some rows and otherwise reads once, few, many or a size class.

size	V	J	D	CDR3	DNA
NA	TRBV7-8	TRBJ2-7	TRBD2	CASSVGLAGGTQYF	TGTGCCAGCAGCGTCGGACTAGCGGGAGGGACGCAGTACTTC
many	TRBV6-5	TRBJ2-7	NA	CASRNGVAGEQYF	TGTGCCAGCAGAAACGGGGTAGCTGGGGAGCAGTACTTC
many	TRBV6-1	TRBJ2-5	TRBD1	CASRFGTAQETQYF	TGTGCCAGCAGATTCGGGACAGCTCAAGAGACCCAGTACTTC
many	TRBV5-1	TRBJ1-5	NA	CASSREPTGSSNQPQHF	TGCGCCAGCAGCAGAGAACCAACAGGGTCTAGCAATCAGCCCCAGCATTTT
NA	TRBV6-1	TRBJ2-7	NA	CASRVGTNGEQYF	TGTGCCAGCAGGGTAGGGACAAACGGCGAGCAGTACTTC
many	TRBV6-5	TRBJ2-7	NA	CASSYDPTNNEQYF	TGTGCCAGCAGTTACGATCCGACGAATAACGAGCAGTACTTC
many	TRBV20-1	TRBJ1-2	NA	CSASPRQGGDTF	TGCAGTGCTAGCCCCCGCCAGGGAGGGGACACCTTC
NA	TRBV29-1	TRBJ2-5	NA	CSWGFLETQYF	TGCAGCTGGGGGTTCTTGGAGACCCAGTACTTC
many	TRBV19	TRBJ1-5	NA	CASSISGGVDQPQHF	TGTGCCAGTAGTATCTCTGGCGGGGTAGATCAGCCCCAGCATTTT
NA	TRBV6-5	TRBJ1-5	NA	CASSYNSNDSGNQPQHF	TGTGCCAGCAGTTACAACTCCAATGACAGTGGCAATCAGCCCCAGCATTTT
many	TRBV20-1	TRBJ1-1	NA	CSARGTVNTEAFF	TGCAGTGCTAGAGGGACAGTGAACACTGAAGCTTTCTTT
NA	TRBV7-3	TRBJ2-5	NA	CASSLSQTTTQETQYF	TGTGCCAGCAGCTTAAGCCAGACTACCACCCAAGAGACCCAGTACTTC
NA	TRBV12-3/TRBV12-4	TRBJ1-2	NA	CASSLSRRGYGYTF	TGTGCCAGCAGTTTGTCCCGCCGGGGCTATGGCTACACCTTC
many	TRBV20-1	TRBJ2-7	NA	CSAGPGRPYYEQYF	TGCAGTGCCGGACCGGGACGGCCCTACTACGAGCAGTACTTC